The 28 T cell receptor beta chains listed next were all sequenced from one sample in a study of regulatory T cells in long-lasting Graves disease. Time point meaning: newly diagnosed GD, antithyroid drugs for less than 3 months. RNA extracted from PBMCs served as the sequencing template. The TCR beta library used iRepertoire HTBI primers with Arm-PCR amplification of CDR3. TCRdb analysed the multiplex PCR reads with MiXCR anew, one entry per CDR3 protein. The sample has 300,000 to 400,000 distinct CDR3 sequences; 18% are singletons. The material was peripheral blood mononuclear cells (PBMCs), obtained at new diagnosis, from a patient treated with antithyroid drugs. These receptors all stem from a female donor with Graves disease.

In this sample, this clonotype turned up many times. The rearrangement links TRBV18 to TRBJ2-5; TRBD1 aligns across 11 bases. Germline assignment: CDR1 KGHSH and CDR2 LQKENI. The CDR3 is made up of 15 amino acids. After removal of 3 bases from V and 3 bases from J, the junction contained 3 bases not matched to a gene. CDR3 loop: CASSPRTGGKETQYF. For the CDR3, the DNA is TGTGCCAGCTCACCCCGGACAGGGGGCAAAGAGACCCAGTACTTC.

This clonotype was recorded at least ten times. The chain joins TRBV6-1 to TRBJ2-2; D unclear. This CDR3 comprises 12 residues. Germline CDR1 reads MNHNS; CDR2 reads SASEGT. V lost 6 bases, J lost 3 bases, and 5 bases lay in between. DNA of the CDR3: TGTGCCAGCAGCCCTCACACCGGGGAGCTGTTTTTT. It specifies CASSPHTGELFF.

This chain's CDR3 is CATSDFPSTRETETQYF. The DNA for the CDR3 is TGTGCCACCAGTGATTTCCCGTCGACGAGGGAGACTGAGACCCAGTACTTC. This chain links TRBV24-1 with TRBJ2-5; weak D call: TRBD2 (5 bases). Per germline, CDR1 KGHDR and CDR2 SFDVKD. Trimming cost V 1 base and J 5 bases, with 19 bases left between them. The CDR3 has 17 amino acids.

The table lists this clonotype with many counts. The DNA for the CDR3 is TGTGCCAGCAGTTTAGGAGCGGGGAGCACAGATACGCAGTATTTT. Translating gives CASSLGAGSTDTQYF. The chain combines TRBV12-3 or TRBV12-4 with TRBJ2-3, with 7 bases identical to TRBD2. This CDR3 is built from 15 residues. V shed 1 base, J shed 0 bases, and the junction held 1 base outside the gene matches.

This clonotype was counted at least ten times. The chain carries TRBV27 and TRBJ2-7; 11 bases are shared with TRBD2. The V segment lost 3 bases and the J segment 0 bases; nucleotides outside the gene matches: 4. Germline V lookup: CDR1 MNHEY, CDR2 SMNVEV (reference sequence). The CDR3 is 16 residues long. In DNA, the CDR3 is TGTGCCAGCAGTTTTTCGGGACTAGCGGTCTCCTACGAGCAGTACTTC. It specifies CASSFSGLAVSYEQYF.

This clonotype was picked up many times. V is TRBV5-1 and J is TRBJ2-6, with D hard to call. Germline CDR1 reads SGHRS; CDR2 reads YFSETQ. The CDR3 is made up of 15 amino acids. Trimming took 0 bases from V and 6 from J, leaving 10 bases between them. The CDR3 region is CASSLVSGTANVLTF. The DNA for the CDR3 is TGCGCCAGCAGCTTGGTGTCAGGTACGGCCAACGTCCTGACTTTC.

The table lists this clonotype with many counts. The chain combines TRBV7-2 with TRBJ2-7, with D possibly matching TRBD2 (5 bases). Germline V CDR1 and CDR2: SGHTA, FQGNSA. The CDR3 consists of 14 residues. The V gene lost 7 bases and the J gene lost 2 bases, with 15 bases spanning the gap. For the CDR3, the DNA is TGTGCCAGCACCCAAACCCAGCGGACCTACGAGCAGTACTTC. Its translation is CASTQTQRTYEQYF.

This clonotype was detected a few times. The V and J genes are TRBV24-1 and TRBJ1-1; D gene ambiguous. CDR3 length equals 12 residues. Germline-derived CDR1 and CDR2 are KGHDR and SFDVKD. Trimming took off 6 bases at V and 4 bases at J, with 8 bases between the two ends. The CDR3 region is CATSQAGTEAFF. CDR3 coding DNA: TGTGCCACCAGTCAGGCTGGCACTGAAGCTTTCTTT.

This clonotype was observed many times. This chain connects TRBV3-1 to TRBJ2-5; D gene ambiguous. This CDR3 spans 14 amino acids. CDR1 and CDR2 from the germline V gene are LGHDT and YNNKEL (reference sequence). V was cut by 0 bases and J by 0 bases, with 5 bases left in between. CDR3 in amino acids: CASSQEPNQETQYF. CDR3 DNA sequence: TGTGCCAGCAGCCAAGAACCCAACCAAGAGACCCAGTACTTC.

V usage is TRBV28 and J usage is TRBJ2-5; 9 bases are shared with TRBD2. CDR3 length equals 15 residues. CDR1 and CDR2 (germline): MDHEN, SYDVKM. Germline trimming cut 5 bases from V and 5 bases from J; bases unmatched to any gene: 9. DNA of the CDR3: TGTGCCAGCAGTCCCGGGACTAGCAAGTGGGAGACCCAGTACTTC. Encoded protein: CASSPGTSKWETQYF.

This clonotype was found many times. V is TRBV11-2 and J is TRBJ2-7; no firm D call. Trimming stripped 2 bases from V and 3 bases from J, with 5 bases between. Germline lookup yields CDR1 SGHAT and CDR2 FQNNGV. The CDR3 loop spans 12 amino acids. The CDR3 DNA reads TGTGCCAGCAGCTTATACGGCTACGAGCAGTACTTC. Its protein is CASSLYGYEQYF.

Details on this clonotype: Relative to the germline gene, one junction end is altered; a read error may explain this. The chain couples TRBV20-1 to TRBJ2-1, with TRBD1 matching over 9 bases. Germline V lookup: CDR1 DFQATT, CDR2 SNEGSKA (reference sequence). This CDR3 region has 17 residues. CDR3 protein: CSASGTGLGDPQQSTIF. CDR3 in DNA: TGCAGTGCTAGCGGGACAGGGTTGGGTGACCCTCAACAATCGACCATCTTC.

The sample holds many counts of this clonotype. V is TRBV2 and J is TRBJ1-1; D remains ambiguous. Trimming took 7 bases from V and 1 from J, leaving 7 bases between them. Looked up from germline, CDR1 is SNHLY and CDR2 is FYNNEI. This CDR3 is built from 12 residues. Here the CDR3 reads CASTYGNTEAFF. The CDR3 DNA sequence: TGTGCCAGCACTTACGGGAACACTGAAGCTTTCTTT.

This chain joins TRBV4-2 and TRBJ2-7; 11 bases are a match to TRBD1. V trimming: 2 bases; J trimming: 6 bases; junction bases outside the gene matches: 3. Germline V CDR1 and CDR2: LGHNA, YNFKEQ. CDR3 length: 14 residues. For the CDR3, the DNA is TGTGCCAGCAGCCAACCCGGGACAGGGGGCGAGCAGTACTTC. Its translation is CASSQPGTGGEQYF.

This clonotype was observed at least ten times. The rearrangement joins TRBV2 to TRBJ2-7, with D hard to call. V lost 7 bases and J lost 3, with 13 bases in between. The CDR3 length is 13 residues. The germline gives CDR1 SNHLY, CDR2 FYNNEI. The DNA of the CDR3 is TGTGCCAGCAACGCGGACCGATTCTACGAGCAGTACTTC. Its protein product is CASNADRFYEQYF.

This clonotype was detected ten times or more. This chain links TRBV11-2 with TRBJ2-5; 10 bases are a match to TRBD2. Germline CDR1 is SGHAT and CDR2 is FQNNGV. J gave up 5 bases and V 8 bases, and 8 bases lay outside the gene matches. The CDR3 is made up of 14 amino acids. The CDR3 DNA follows: TGTGCCAGCTCCCCACTAGCGGGACGGGAGACCCAGTACTTC. Translating gives CASSPLAGRETQYF.

Notes on this clonotype: The DNA is left out, because the CDR3 cannot be placed on it with certainty; the CDR3 is given as TCRdb lists it. The chain employs TRBV2 and TRBJ2-7; the table assigns TRBD2, which was not confirmed against the DNA. 22 amino acids form the CDR3, both terminal residues included. CDR1 SNHLY and CDR2 FYNNEI come from the germline V gene. CDR3 loop: CASSWDRYGYTFGSGTTREQYF.

In this sample, this clonotype turned up many times. The genes are TRBV7-9 and TRBJ2-1; D possibly corresponds to TRBD2 (5 bases). CDR3 size: 14 residues. Germline CDR1 SEHNR, CDR2 FQNEAQ (reference sequence). V shed 3 bases and J shed 2 bases, with 8 bases lying between them. This chain's CDR3 is CASSFERTYNEQFF. DNA of the CDR3: TGTGCCAGCAGCTTCGAGCGGACCTACAATGAGCAGTTCTTC.

About this clonotype: A much larger clone is a single base away; this may be a read error. V usage is TRBV12-5 and J usage is TRBJ2-7; 8 bases are shared with TRBD2. Germline V gene sequence: CDR1 LGHNT, CDR2 FRNRAP. The V and J ends lost 1 base and 5 bases, in that order; junction bases with no gene match: 7. The length of the CDR3 is 15 residues. The CDR3 reads CASGLETGRVHEQYF. Here the CDR3 DNA reads TGTGCTAGTGGTTTGGAGACCGGGAGGGTCCACGAGCAGTACTTC. The full variable domain, its missing parts supplied by reference TRBV12-5 and TRBJ2-7, is DARVTQTPRHKVTEMGQEVTMRCQPILGHNTVFWYRQTMMQGLELLAYFRNRAPLDDSGMPKDRFSAEMPDATLATLKIQPSEPRDSAVYFCASGLETGRVHEQYFGPGTRLTVT.

In this sample, this clonotype turned up many times. This chain uses TRBV20-1 with TRBJ2-7; D may match TRBD1 or TRBD2 (5 bases each). The CDR3 runs 12 residues. Germline CDR1 is DFQATT and CDR2 is SNEGSKA (reference sequence). V was pared by 3 bases and J by 0 bases, with 6 bases between. CDR3 in amino acids: CSARGDSYEQYF. CDR3 sequence (DNA): TGCAGTGCTAGGGGGGACTCCTACGAGCAGTACTTC.

This clonotype has at least ten counts. This sequence joins TRBV12-3 or TRBV12-4 and TRBJ2-1; 10 bases agree with TRBD2. This CDR3 is 14 amino acids long. V lost 5 bases, J lost 9 bases, and 7 bases stayed unmatched. The CDR3 DNA sequence: TGTGCCAGCAGTCCCGGGACTAGCGCGGGTGAGCAGTTCTTC. The encoded protein is CASSPGTSAGEQFF.

This clonotype was found a few times. The J gene is TRBJ1-5, the V gene TRBV7-9, with D uncertain. From germline, CDR1 is SEHNR and CDR2 FQNEAQ (reference sequence). This CDR3 is 14 amino acids long. Between the trimmed V and J ends, which lost 5 bases and 3 bases, there was a span of 11 bases. The DNA of the CDR3 is TGTGCCAGCAGCGCAGATGGGGACAATCAGCCCCAGCATTTT. This sequence encodes CASSADGDNQPQHF.

This clonotype has ten or more counts. This chain's CDR3 is CASSPFGPQVDEKLFF. The CDR3 DNA reads as TGTGCCAGCAGTCCCTTTGGACCGCAGGTGGATGAAAAACTGTTTTTT. The chain carries TRBV6-1 and TRBJ1-4; the D is unclear. The ends were cut back, 5 bases at V and 6 bases at J, with 19 bases in the middle. From germline, CDR1 is MNHNS and CDR2 SASEGT. This CDR3 is built from 16 residues.

This clonotype was counted at least ten times. CDR3 nucleotides: TGTGCCAGCAGTCTTTCGCTTAACACTGAAGCTTTCTTT. Its protein is CASSLSLNTEAFF. This rearrangement joins TRBV28 to TRBJ1-1; no clear D gene. The V gene lost 5 bases and the J gene lost 2 bases, with 9 bases spanning the gap. There are 13 residues in the CDR3. Germline V gene lookup returns CDR1 MDHEN and CDR2 SYDVKM.

The sample holds many counts of this clonotype. The chain combines TRBV12-3 or TRBV12-4 with TRBJ2-2; 8 nucleotides align to TRBD1. V trimming: 6 bases; J trimming: 4 bases; junction bases outside the gene matches: 13. The CDR3 extends over 17 amino acids. This CDR3 is CASRSSETGETTGELFF. The DNA for the CDR3 is TGTGCCAGCAGATCCTCCGAGACAGGGGAAACCACCGGGGAGCTGTTTTTT.

Ten or more counts support this clonotype. The chain recombines TRBV5-5 with TRBJ2-1; D ambiguous. Germline assignment: CDR1 SGHKS and CDR2 YYEKEE (reference sequence). This CDR3 spans 13 amino acids. V lost 0 bases and J lost 6, with 7 bases in between. As DNA, the CDR3 is TGTGCCAGCAGCTTGGATTTCCCCAATGAGCAGTTCTTC. Protein sequence: CASSLDFPNEQFF.

With respect to this clonotype: A far larger clone lies a single base away; this is likely a read error. V is TRBV12-3 or TRBV12-4 and J is TRBJ2-5; D perhaps matches TRBD2 (7 bases). The V end lost 6 bases, the J end lost 11 bases, and 22 bases lay between the germline ends. The CDR3 extends over 14 amino acids. CDR3: CASSGGRGLDEQYF. DNA of the CDR3: TGTGCCAGCAGCGGGGGGCGGGGGCTGGATGAGCAGTACTTC.

Ten or more counts support this clonotype. The chain combines TRBV7-9 with TRBJ2-1; D is unresolved. This CDR3 comprises 12 residues. Per the germline V gene, CDR1 is SEHNR and CDR2 is FQNEAQ (reference sequence). Trimming cost V 6 bases and J 10 bases, with 13 bases left between them. The CDR3 sequence: CASRHLEGEQFF. The CDR3 DNA sequence: TGTGCCAGCAGACACCTTGAAGGGGAGCAGTTCTTC.